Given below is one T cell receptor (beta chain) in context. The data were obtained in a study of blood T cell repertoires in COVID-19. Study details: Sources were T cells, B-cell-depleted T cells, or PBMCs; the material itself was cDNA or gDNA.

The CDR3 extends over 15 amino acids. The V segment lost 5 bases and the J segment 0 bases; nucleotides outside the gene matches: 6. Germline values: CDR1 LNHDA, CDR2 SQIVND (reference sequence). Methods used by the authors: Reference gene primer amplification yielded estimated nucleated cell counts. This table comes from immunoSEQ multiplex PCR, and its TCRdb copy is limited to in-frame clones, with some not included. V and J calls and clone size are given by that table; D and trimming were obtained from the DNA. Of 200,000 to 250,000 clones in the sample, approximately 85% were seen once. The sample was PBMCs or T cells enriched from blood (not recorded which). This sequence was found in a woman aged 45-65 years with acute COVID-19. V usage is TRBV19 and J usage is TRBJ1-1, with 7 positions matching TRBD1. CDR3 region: CASSPRTGMNTEAFF. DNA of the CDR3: TGTGCCAGTAGTCCCCGGACAGGAATGAACACTGAAGCTTTCTTT.